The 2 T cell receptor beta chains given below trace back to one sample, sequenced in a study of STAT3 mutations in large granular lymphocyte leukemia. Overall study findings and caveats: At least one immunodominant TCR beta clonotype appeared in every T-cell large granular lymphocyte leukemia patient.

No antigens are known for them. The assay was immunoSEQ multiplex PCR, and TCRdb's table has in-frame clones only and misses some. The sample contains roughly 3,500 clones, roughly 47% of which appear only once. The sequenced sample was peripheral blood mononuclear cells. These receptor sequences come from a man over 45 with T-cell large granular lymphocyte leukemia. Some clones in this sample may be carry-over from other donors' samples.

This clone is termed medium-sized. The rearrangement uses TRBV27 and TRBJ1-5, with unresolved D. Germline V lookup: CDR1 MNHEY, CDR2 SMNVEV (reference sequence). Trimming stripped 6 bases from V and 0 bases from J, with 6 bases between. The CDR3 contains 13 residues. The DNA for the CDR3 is TGTGCCAGCAGCTTCTATAGCAATCAGCCCCAGCATTTT. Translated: CASSFYSNQPQHF.

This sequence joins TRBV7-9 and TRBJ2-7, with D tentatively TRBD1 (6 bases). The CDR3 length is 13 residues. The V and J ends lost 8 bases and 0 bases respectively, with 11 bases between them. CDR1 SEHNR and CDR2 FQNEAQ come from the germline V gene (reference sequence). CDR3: CASRPDSSYEQYF. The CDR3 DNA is TGTGCCAGCCGCCCGGACAGCTCCTACGAGCAGTACTTC.